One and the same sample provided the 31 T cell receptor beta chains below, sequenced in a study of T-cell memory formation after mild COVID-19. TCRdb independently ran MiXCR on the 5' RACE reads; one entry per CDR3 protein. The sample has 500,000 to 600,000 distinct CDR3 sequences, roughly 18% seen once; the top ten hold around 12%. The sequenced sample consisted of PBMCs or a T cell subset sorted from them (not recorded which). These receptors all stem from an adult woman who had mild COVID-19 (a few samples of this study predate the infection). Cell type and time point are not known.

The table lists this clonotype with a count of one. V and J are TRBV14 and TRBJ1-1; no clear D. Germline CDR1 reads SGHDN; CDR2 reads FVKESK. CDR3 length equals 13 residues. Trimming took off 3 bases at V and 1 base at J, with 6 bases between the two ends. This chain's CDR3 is CASSQEANTEAFF. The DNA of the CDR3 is TGTGCCAGCAGCCAGGAAGCGAACACTGAAGCTTTCTTT.

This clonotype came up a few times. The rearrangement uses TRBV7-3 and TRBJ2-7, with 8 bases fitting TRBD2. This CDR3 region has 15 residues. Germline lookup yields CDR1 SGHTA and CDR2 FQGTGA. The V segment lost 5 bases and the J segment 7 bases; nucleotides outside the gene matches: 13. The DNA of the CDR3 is TGTGCCAGCAGCCCCAATCCCAGCGGGAGCCGTGAGCAGTACTTC. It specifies CASSPNPSGSREQYF.

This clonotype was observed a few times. The CDR3 region has the DNA TGTGCCAGCAGTTACTTAGGACTAGCTGGCAATGAGCAGTTCTTC. Translating gives CASSYLGLAGNEQFF. This chain connects TRBV6-5 to TRBJ2-1; 8 bases align to TRBD2. This CDR3 is 15 amino acids long. V lost 1 base, J lost 6 bases, and 5 bases stayed unmatched. CDR1 is MNHEY and CDR2 is SVGAGI in the germline V gene.

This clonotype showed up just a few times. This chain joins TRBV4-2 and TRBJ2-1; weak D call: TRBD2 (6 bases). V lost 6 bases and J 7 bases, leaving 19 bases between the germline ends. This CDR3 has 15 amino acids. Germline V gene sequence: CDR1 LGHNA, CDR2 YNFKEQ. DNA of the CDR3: TGTGCCAGCAGTAACCAAAGGAGGGAGTTGAATGAGCAGTTCTTC. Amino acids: CASSNQRRELNEQFF.

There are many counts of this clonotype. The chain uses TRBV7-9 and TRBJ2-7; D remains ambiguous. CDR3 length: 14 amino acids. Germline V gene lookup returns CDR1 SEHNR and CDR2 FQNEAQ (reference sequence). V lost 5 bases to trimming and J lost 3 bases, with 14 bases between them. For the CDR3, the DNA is TGTGCCAGCAGCACTCAACAAAACAGCTACGAGCAGTACTTC. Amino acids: CASSTQQNSYEQYF.

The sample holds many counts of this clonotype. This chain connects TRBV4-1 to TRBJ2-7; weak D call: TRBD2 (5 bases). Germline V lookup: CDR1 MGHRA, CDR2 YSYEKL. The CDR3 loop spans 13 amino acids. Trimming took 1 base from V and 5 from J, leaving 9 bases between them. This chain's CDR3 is CASSQGFGDEQYF. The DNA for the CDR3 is TGCGCCAGCAGCCAAGGTTTCGGGGACGAGCAGTACTTC.

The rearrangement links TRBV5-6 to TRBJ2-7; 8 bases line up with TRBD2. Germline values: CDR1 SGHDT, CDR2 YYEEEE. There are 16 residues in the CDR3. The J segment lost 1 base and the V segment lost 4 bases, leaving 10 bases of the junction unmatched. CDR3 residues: CASSLLGPGGSYEQYF. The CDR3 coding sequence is TGTGCCAGCAGCCTTCTTGGTCCGGGAGGGTCCTACGAGCAGTACTTC.

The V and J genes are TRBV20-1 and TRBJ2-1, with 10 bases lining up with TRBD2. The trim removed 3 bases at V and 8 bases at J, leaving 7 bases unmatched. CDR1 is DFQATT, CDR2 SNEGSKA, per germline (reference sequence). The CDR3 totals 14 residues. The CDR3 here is CSASSSGSWDEQFF. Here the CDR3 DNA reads TGCAGTGCTAGCTCTAGCGGGAGTTGGGATGAGCAGTTCTTC.

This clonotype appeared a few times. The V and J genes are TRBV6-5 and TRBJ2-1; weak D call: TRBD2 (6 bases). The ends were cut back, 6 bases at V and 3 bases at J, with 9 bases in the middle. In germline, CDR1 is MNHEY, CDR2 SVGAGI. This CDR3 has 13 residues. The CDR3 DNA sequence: TGTGCCAGCAGATCGGGACTCTACAATGAGCAGTTCTTC. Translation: CASRSGLYNEQFF.

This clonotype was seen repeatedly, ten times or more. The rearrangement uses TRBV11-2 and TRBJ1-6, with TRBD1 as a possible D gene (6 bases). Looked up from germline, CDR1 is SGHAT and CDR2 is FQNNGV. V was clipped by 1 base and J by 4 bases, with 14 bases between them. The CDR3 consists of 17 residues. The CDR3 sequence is CASSLVAGGSYNSPLHF. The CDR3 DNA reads TGTGCCAGCAGCTTAGTGGCCGGGGGCTCTTATAATTCACCCCTCCACTTT.

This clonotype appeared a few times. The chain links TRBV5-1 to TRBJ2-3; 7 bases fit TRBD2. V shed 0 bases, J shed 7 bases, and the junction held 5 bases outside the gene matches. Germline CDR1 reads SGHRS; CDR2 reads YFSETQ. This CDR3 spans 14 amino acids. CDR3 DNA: TGCGCCAGCAGCTTGGACGGGAGGTCATATACGCAGTATTTT. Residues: CASSLDGRSYTQYF.

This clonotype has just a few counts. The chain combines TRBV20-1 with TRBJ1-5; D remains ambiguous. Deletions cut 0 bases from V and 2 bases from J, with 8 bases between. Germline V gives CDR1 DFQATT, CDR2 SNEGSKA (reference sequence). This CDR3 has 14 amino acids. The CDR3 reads CSARESSGNQPQHF. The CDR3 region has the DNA TGCAGTGCTAGAGAGTCGTCGGGCAATCAGCCCCAGCATTTT.

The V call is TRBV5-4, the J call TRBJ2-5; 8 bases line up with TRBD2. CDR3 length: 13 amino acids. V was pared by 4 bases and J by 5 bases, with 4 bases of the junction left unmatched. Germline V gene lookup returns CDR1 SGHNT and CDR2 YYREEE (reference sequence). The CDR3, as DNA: TGTGCCAGCAGCGTCGGGGGGGCCGAGACCCAGTACTTC. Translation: CASSVGGAETQYF.

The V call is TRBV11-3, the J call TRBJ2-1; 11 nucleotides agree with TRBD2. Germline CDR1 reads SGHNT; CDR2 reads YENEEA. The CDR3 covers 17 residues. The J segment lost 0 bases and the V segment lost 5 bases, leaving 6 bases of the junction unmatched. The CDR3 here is CASSLRLAGYSYNEQFF. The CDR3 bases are TGTGCCAGCAGCCTTCGACTAGCGGGGTACTCCTACAATGAGCAGTTCTTC.

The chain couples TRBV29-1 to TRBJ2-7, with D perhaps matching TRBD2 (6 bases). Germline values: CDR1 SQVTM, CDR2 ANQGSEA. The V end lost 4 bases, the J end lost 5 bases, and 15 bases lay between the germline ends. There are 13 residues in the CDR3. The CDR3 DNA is TGCAGCGTTGGATGGCCCTCGGGGGACGAGCAGTACTTC. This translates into CSVGWPSGDEQYF.

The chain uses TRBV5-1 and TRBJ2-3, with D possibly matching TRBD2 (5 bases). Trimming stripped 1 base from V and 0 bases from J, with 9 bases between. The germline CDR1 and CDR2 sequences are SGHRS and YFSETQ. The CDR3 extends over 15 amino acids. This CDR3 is CASSLTGKSTDTQYF. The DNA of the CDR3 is TGCGCCAGCAGCTTGACGGGAAAGAGCACAGATACGCAGTATTTT.

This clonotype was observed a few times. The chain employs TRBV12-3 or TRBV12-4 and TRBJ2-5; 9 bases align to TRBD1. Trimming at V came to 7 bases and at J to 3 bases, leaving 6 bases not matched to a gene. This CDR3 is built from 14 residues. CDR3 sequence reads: CASTPGQGEETQYF. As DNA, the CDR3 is TGTGCCAGCACACCGGGACAGGGAGAAGAGACCCAGTACTTC.

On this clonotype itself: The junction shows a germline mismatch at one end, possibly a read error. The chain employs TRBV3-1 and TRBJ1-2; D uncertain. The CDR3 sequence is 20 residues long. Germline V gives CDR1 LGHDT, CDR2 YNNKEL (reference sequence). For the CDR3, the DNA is TGTGCCAGCAGCCCCCGTGGAGTGCGTTATACCCCACAAATTAACTATGGATACACCTTC. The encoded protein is CASSPRGVRYTPQINYGYTF.

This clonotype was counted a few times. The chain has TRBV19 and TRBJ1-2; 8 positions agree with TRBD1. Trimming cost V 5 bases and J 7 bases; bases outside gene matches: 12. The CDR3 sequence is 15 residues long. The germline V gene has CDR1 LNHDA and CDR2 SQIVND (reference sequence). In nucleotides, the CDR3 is TGTGCCAGTAGTTCCTACCCCCCGACAGGGGCTGGCTACACCTTC. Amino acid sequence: CASSSYPPTGAGYTF.

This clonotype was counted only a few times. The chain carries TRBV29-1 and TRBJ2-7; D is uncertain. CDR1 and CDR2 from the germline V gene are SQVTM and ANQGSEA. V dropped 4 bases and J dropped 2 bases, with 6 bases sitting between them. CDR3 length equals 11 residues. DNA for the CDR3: TGCAGCGTTGGAATTCCCTACGAGCAGTACTTC. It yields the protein CSVGIPYEQYF.

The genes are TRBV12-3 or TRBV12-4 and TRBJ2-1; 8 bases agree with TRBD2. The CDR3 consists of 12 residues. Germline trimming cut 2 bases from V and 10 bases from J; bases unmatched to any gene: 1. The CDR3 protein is CASSLQRGEQFF. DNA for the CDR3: TGTGCCAGCAGTTTACAGCGGGGGGAGCAGTTCTTC.

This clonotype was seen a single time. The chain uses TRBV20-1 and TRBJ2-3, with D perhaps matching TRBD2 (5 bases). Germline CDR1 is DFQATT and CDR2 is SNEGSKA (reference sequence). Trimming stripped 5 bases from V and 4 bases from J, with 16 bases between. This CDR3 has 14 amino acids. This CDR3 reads CSADGVSVADTQYF. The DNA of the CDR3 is TGCAGTGCTGACGGGGTCTCCGTCGCAGATACGCAGTATTTT.

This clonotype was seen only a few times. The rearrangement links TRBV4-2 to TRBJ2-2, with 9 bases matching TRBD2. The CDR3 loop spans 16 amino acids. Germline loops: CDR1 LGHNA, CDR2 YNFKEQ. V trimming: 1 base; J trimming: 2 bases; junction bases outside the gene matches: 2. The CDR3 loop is CASSQGGLANTGELFF. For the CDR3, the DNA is TGTGCCAGCAGCCAAGGGGGACTAGCTAACACCGGGGAGCTGTTTTTT.

The CDR3 sequence: CASGGWSGNTIYF. DNA for the CDR3: TGTGCCAGCGGCGGGTGGTCTGGAAACACCATATATTTT. This chain joins TRBV6-1 and TRBJ1-3; D unclear. The CDR3 extends over 13 amino acids. Germline CDR1 and CDR2: MNHNS and SASEGT. Trimming removed 8 bases at V and 1 base at J, with 9 bases between.

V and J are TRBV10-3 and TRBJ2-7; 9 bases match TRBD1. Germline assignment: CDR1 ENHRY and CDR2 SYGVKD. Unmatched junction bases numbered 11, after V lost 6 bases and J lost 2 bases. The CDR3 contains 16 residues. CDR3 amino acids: CAISRPDRGAPYEQYF. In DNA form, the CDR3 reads TGTGCCATCAGCCGACCGGACAGGGGTGCTCCCTACGAGCAGTACTTC.

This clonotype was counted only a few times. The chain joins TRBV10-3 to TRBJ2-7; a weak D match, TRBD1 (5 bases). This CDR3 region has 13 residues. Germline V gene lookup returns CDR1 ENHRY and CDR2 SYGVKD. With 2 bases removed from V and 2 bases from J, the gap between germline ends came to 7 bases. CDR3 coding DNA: TGTGCCATCAGTGAGGACAGTACCTACGAGCAGTACTTC. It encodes CAISEDSTYEQYF.

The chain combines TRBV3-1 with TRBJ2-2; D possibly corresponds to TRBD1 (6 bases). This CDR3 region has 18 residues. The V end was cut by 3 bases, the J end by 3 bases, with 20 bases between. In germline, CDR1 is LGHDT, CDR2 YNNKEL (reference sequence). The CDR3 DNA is TGTGCCAGCAGCCACTATAGTCTCAGGGGCTCGGACACCGGGGAGCTGTTTTTT. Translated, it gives CASSHYSLRGSDTGELFF.

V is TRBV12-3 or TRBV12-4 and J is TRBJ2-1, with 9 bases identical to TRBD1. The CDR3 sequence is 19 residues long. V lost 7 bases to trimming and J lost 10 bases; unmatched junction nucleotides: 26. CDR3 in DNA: TGTGCCAGCAAGTTGGGTCACAGGGGGCTCGCGGGCGGGGTAATAGAGCAGTTCTTC. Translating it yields CASKLGHRGLAGGVIEQFF.

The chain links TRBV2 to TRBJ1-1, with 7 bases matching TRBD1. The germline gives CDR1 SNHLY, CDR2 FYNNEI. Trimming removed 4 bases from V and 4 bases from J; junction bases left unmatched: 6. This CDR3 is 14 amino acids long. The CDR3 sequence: CASSVEGASTEAFF. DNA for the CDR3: TGTGCCAGCAGTGTAGAGGGGGCGAGCACTGAAGCTTTCTTT.

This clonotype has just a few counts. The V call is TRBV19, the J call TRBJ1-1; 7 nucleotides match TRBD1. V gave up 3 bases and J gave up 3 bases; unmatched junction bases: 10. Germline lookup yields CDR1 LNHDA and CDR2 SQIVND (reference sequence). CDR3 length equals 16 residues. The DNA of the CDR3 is TGTGCCAGTAGTATCCAGGGGGGCAGCCCGTACACTGAAGCTTTCTTT. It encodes CASSIQGGSPYTEAFF.

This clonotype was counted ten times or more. In DNA, the CDR3 is TGTGCCATCAGTGAGTCCGCCCGCGGGGAGCTGTTTTTT. Translation gives CAISESARGELFF. The rearrangement links TRBV10-3 to TRBJ2-2; D not resolved. V was trimmed by 0 bases and J by 7 bases, leaving 6 bases between them. CDR1 and CDR2 (germline): ENHRY, SYGVKD. The length of the CDR3 is 13 residues.